Each of the 30 T cell receptor beta chains below was sequenced from the same sample in a study of blood T cell repertoires in COVID-19 (TCRdb year 2020). Library construction relied on the immunoSEQ multiplex PCR assay. TCRdb retrieved this table from immuneACCESS and kept in-frame rearrangements only. Not all clones are present; in checked studies, unresolved V genes account for under half, and no reason is known for the remainder. The sample table shows around 120,000 clones, and 80% to 90% are seen once. About a third of the sample is in the top ten clones. The sequenced material came from peripheral blood. Source of these receptors: a woman older than 75 with acute or convalescent COVID-19.

The V and J genes are TRBV7-2 and TRBJ2-3, with D tentatively TRBD1 (5 bases). V dropped 3 bases and J dropped 0 bases, with 7 bases sitting between them. Germline V lookup: CDR1 SGHTA, CDR2 FQGNSA. The CDR3 spans 14 residues. The DNA of the CDR3 is TGTGCCAGCAGCTTGGGGCAGAGCACAGATACGCAGTATTTT. It yields the protein CASSLGQSTDTQYF.

This chain uses TRBV18 with TRBJ1-1; 8 nucleotides line up with TRBD1. The CDR3 is 16 amino acids. J lost 0 bases, V lost 4 bases, and 7 bases had no gene match. CDR1 and CDR2 from the germline V gene are KGHSH and LQKENI. CDR3 residues: CASSQKRTGMNTEAFF. CDR3 DNA: TGTGCCAGCTCACAAAAACGGACAGGGATGAACACTGAAGCTTTCTTT.

The chain carries TRBV27 and TRBJ1-4; unclear D gene. The CDR3 is made up of 22 amino acids. Trimming stripped 3 bases from V and 7 bases from J, with 36 bases between. CDR1 is MNHEY and CDR2 is SMNVEV in the germline V gene (reference sequence). The CDR3 is CASSFLSEFLSYLGDISEKLFF. The CDR3 coding sequence is TGTGCCAGCAGTTTTCTATCGGAGTTCTTGAGTTATTTGGGAGATATAAGTGAAAAACTGTTTTTT. The full variable domain, completed using reference TRBV27 and TRBJ1-4, is EAQVTQNPRYLITVTGKKLTVTCSQNMNHEYMSWYRQDPGLGLRQIYYSMNVEVTDKGDVPEGYKVSRKEKRNFPLILESPSPNQTSLYFCASSFLSEFLSYLGDISEKLFFGSGTQLSVL.

The V gene is TRBV2, the J gene TRBJ1-1; D might be TRBD1 (5 bases). Trimming took 5 bases from V and 8 from J, leaving 12 bases between them. Germline V gene sequence: CDR1 SNHLY, CDR2 FYNNEI. This CDR3 is built from 12 residues. The CDR3 nucleotides are TGTGCCAGCAGTATAAAAGCAGGGGAAGCTTTCTTT. Translated: CASSIKAGEAFF.

The chain has TRBV27 and TRBJ1-4; the match to TRBD1 covers 11 bases. Germline V gene sequence: CDR1 MNHEY, CDR2 SMNVEV (reference sequence). The V and J ends lost 6 bases and 7 bases, in that order; junction bases with no gene match: 4. There are 14 residues in the CDR3. This CDR3 is CASRGTGGSEKLFF. In nucleotides, the CDR3 is TGTGCCAGCAGGGGGACAGGGGGGAGTGAAAAACTGTTTTTT.

V gene TRBV20-1 combines with J gene TRBJ2-1; D remains ambiguous. Trimming shortened V by 4 bases and J by 10 bases, and 8 bases separated the two germline ends. CDR1 and CDR2 (germline): DFQATT, SNEGSKA (reference sequence). This CDR3 has 10 residues. CDR3 sequence: CSANGAEQFF. As DNA, the CDR3 is TGCAGTGCTAATGGAGCGGAGCAGTTCTTC.

The rearrangement joins TRBV15 to TRBJ1-5; 12 nucleotides line up with TRBD1. CDR1 is LNHNV, CDR2 YYDKDF, per germline (reference sequence). The CDR3 covers 19 residues. V gave up 0 bases and J gave up 6 bases; unmatched junction bases: 12. Here the CDR3 reads CATSRDDWVPGQGAQPQHF. DNA of the CDR3: TGTGCCACCAGCAGAGATGATTGGGTCCCGGGACAGGGGGCTCAGCCCCAGCATTTT.

This chain uses TRBV7-9 with TRBJ2-7, with 8 bases aligning to TRBD1. The germline V gene encodes CDR1 SEHNR and CDR2 FQNEAQ (reference sequence). Trimming cost V 2 bases and J 0 bases; bases outside gene matches: 3. This CDR3 region has 15 residues. The CDR3 coding sequence is TGTGCCAGCAGCTTAAGGACAGGGAGCTCCTACGAGCAGTACTTC. The encoded protein is CASSLRTGSSYEQYF.

The CDR3 DNA follows: TGTGCCAGCAGTATCCCGGGACTTACCTACGAGCAGTACTTC. Translated: CASSIPGLTYEQYF. This chain uses TRBV28 with TRBJ2-7; D is perhaps TRBD2 (6 bases). The CDR3 runs 14 residues. V was pared by 5 bases and J by 2 bases, with 13 bases between. Germline values: CDR1 MDHEN, CDR2 SYDVKM. The full variable domain, in which reference TRBV28 and TRBJ2-7 provide the parts outside the CDR3, is DVKVTQSSRYLVKRTGEKVFLECVQDMDHENMFWYRQDPGLGLRLIYFSYDVKMKEKGDIPEGYSVSREKKERFSLILESASTNQTSMYLCASSIPGLTYEQYFGPGTRLTVT.

The chain recombines TRBV30 with TRBJ1-2, with unresolved D. The CDR3 is 14 amino acids. V was trimmed by 0 bases and J by 3 bases, leaving 11 bases between them. Germline CDR1 reads GTSNPN; CDR2 reads SVGIG (reference sequence). The CDR3 is CAWSVPGSYYGYTF. CDR3 bases: TGTGCCTGGAGTGTACCCGGGAGTTACTATGGCTACACCTTC.

The chain links TRBV24-1 to TRBJ1-4, with TRBD1 identical over 7 bases. The CDR3 covers 13 residues. Germline assignment: CDR1 KGHDR and CDR2 SFDVKD. Trimming at V came to 12 bases and at J to 2 bases, leaving 5 bases not matched to a gene. The CDR3 DNA reads as TGTGCCGCGTCGACAGGGACTAATGAAAAACTGTTTTTT. Its translation is CAASTGTNEKLFF.

J is TRBJ1-5 and V is TRBV19; D perhaps matches TRBD1 (6 bases). This CDR3 contains 14 residues. V was trimmed by 6 bases and J by 6 bases, leaving 15 bases between them. Germline V CDR1 and CDR2: LNHDA, SQIVND (reference sequence). The CDR3 coding sequence is TGTGCCAGTAGAGAACAGGGAAAAGGTCAGCCCCAGCATTTT. Amino acids: CASREQGKGQPQHF.

The chain joins TRBV10-2 to TRBJ2-7; TRBD2 agrees at 7 bases. There are 16 residues in the CDR3. Germline CDR1 is WSHSY and CDR2 is SAAADI. J lost 2 bases, V lost 0 bases, and 7 bases had no gene match. CDR3 nucleotides: TGCGCCAGCAGTGAGTCGGAGCGGGGCGGGGCCTACGAGCAGTACTTC. It encodes CASSESERGGAYEQYF.

J is TRBJ2-5 and V is TRBV9, with 10 bases that match TRBD2. V dropped 3 bases and J dropped 2; count of bases not matched to a gene: 13. This CDR3 has 18 residues. Per germline, CDR1 SGDLS and CDR2 YYNGEE. The CDR3 DNA sequence: TGTGCCAGCAGCGCCGGGTCCAGCGGGGGGGGAAAACAAGAGACCCAGTACTTC. Translation: CASSAGSSGGGKQETQYF. The complete variable domain, with remaining parts taken from reference TRBV9 and TRBJ2-5, reads DSGVTQTPKHLITATGQRVTLRCSPRSGDLSVYWYQQSLDQGLQFLIQYYNGEERAKGNILERFSAQQFPDLHSELNLSSLELGDSALYFCASSAGSSGGGKQETQYFGPGTRLLVL.

The V and J genes are TRBV27 and TRBJ2-5; 7 positions agree with TRBD1. CDR3 size: 13 residues. The V gene's germline CDR1 is MNHEY and CDR2 SMNVEV (reference sequence). The ends lost 5 bases at V and 5 bases at J; junction bases unmatched: 5. The CDR3 sequence is CASSRTGLETQYF. CDR3 nucleotides: TGTGCCAGCAGTCGGACAGGCCTGGAGACCCAGTACTTC.

The gene calls are TRBV2 and TRBJ2-1; 8 nucleotides match TRBD1. Germline loops: CDR1 SNHLY, CDR2 FYNNEI. The CDR3 spans 15 residues. With 1 base clipped from V and 7 bases from J, the junction kept 6 bases outside the gene matches. In DNA, the CDR3 is TGTGCCAGCAGTGAAGGGCAGGGGGCAATTAATGAGCAGTTCTTC. Translated, it gives CASSEGQGAINEQFF.

The J gene is TRBJ1-3, the V gene TRBV30, with 10 bases matching TRBD1. This CDR3 is built from 13 residues. The trim removed 3 bases at V and 8 bases at J, leaving 4 bases unmatched. Per germline, CDR1 GTSNPN and CDR2 SVGIG (reference sequence). In DNA, the CDR3 is TGTGCCTGGAGCGGGACAGGGGTTTACACCATATATTTT. Encoded protein: CAWSGTGVYTIYF.

This clone was found a few times. The same CDR3 can be traced to other DNA sequences in this sample. The chain is built from TRBV5-5 and TRBJ2-7; unclear D gene. The V end lost 2 bases, the J end lost 3 bases, and 9 bases lay between the germline ends. Germline V CDR1 and CDR2: SGHKS, YYEKEE (reference sequence). The CDR3 is 13 amino acids. The CDR3 here is CASSLSEYYEQYF. The CDR3 nucleotides are TGTGCCAGCAGCTTAAGCGAATACTACGAGCAGTACTTC.

V is TRBV14 and J is TRBJ2-1; no reliable D call. The CDR3 extends over 15 amino acids. Trimming shortened V by 4 bases and J by 3 bases, and 13 bases separated the two germline ends. CDR1 is SGHDN and CDR2 is FVKESK in the germline V gene. DNA for the CDR3: TGTGCCAGCAGCCCCTATGGGCCTAACTACAATGAGCAGTTCTTC. Its translation: CASSPYGPNYNEQFF. The full variable domain, with the rest looked up from reference TRBV14 and TRBJ2-1, is EAGVTQFPSHSVIEKGQTVTLRCDPISGHDNLYWYRRVMGKEIKFLLHFVKESKQDESGMPNNRFLAERTGGTYSTLKVQPAELEDSGVYFCASSPYGPNYNEQFFGPGTRLTVL.

This sequence joins TRBV28 and TRBJ1-3; TRBD1 matches 8 bases. The length of the CDR3 is 16 residues. Looked up from germline, CDR1 is MDHEN and CDR2 is SYDVKM. V was clipped by 1 base and J by 3 bases; unmatched bases: 5. The CDR3 region is CASSLSGTGGGNTIYF. The DNA for the CDR3 is TGTGCCAGCAGTTTATCGGGCACAGGGGGTGGAAACACCATATATTTT.

The chain uses TRBV27 and TRBJ1-2; maybe TRBD1 (6 bases). The V gene's germline CDR1 is MNHEY and CDR2 SMNVEV (reference sequence). This CDR3 is 16 amino acids long. Trimming removed 1 base at V and 8 bases at J, with 20 bases between. The chain's CDR3 is CASSLWTGGNMRGYTF. The DNA for the CDR3 is TGTGCCAGCAGTTTATGGACGGGGGGCAATATGCGCGGCTACACCTTC.

The chain combines TRBV18 with TRBJ2-7; unclear D gene. V was shortened by 1 base and J by 0 bases, with 10 bases between the two germline ends. CDR1 is KGHSH, CDR2 LQKENI, per germline. The CDR3 is 15 amino acids. CDR3 nucleotide sequence: TGTGCCAGCTCACCACTGATGTCGAGCTCCTACGAGCAGTACTTC. Protein product: CASSPLMSSSYEQYF. Together with reference TRBV18 and TRBJ2-7, the CDR3 gives the full variable domain: NAGVMQNPRHLVRRRGQEARLRCSPMKGHSHVYWYRQLPEEGLKFMVYLQKENIIDESGMPKERFSAEFPKEGPSILRIQQVVRGDSAAYFCASSPLMSSSYEQYFGPGTRLTVT.

This chain links TRBV19 with TRBJ2-5, with D tentatively TRBD1 (5 bases). This CDR3 comprises 13 residues. Germline V CDR1 and CDR2: LNHDA, SQIVND (reference sequence). V was pared by 6 bases and J by 3 bases, with 11 bases between. In DNA, the CDR3 is TGTGCCAGTAGCCAGGGAATTGAAGAGACCCAGTACTTC. Protein product: CASSQGIEETQYF. Filled out from reference TRBV19 and TRBJ2-5, the complete variable domain reads DGGITQSPKYLFRKEGQNVTLSCEQNLNHDAMYWYRQDPGQGLRLIYYSQIVNDFQKGDIAEGYSVSREKKESFPLTVTSAQKNPTAFYLCASSQGIEETQYFGPGTRLLVL.

The chain combines TRBV18 with TRBJ2-7; 7 nucleotides line up with TRBD1. With 3 bases clipped from V and 7 bases from J, the junction kept 9 bases outside the gene matches. The CDR3 runs 14 residues. Germline CDR1 and CDR2: KGHSH and LQKENI. The CDR3 DNA reads as TGTGCCAGCTCACCCCGAACAGGGGCAGGAGAGCAGTACTTC. Protein: CASSPRTGAGEQYF.

J is TRBJ1-2 and V is TRBV30; 7 positions agree with TRBD1. With 1 base clipped from V and 8 bases from J, the junction kept 10 bases outside the gene matches. Germline lookup yields CDR1 GTSNPN and CDR2 SVGIG (reference sequence). CDR3 size: 14 residues. The CDR3 DNA follows: TGTGCCTGGAGTGACGCACAGGGGTTCCGGGGCTACACCTTC. It encodes CAWSDAQGFRGYTF.

The gene calls are TRBV19 and TRBJ1-1; D remains ambiguous. Germline V lookup: CDR1 LNHDA, CDR2 SQIVND (reference sequence). V lost 7 bases and J 7 bases, leaving 22 bases between the germline ends. This CDR3 contains 15 residues. CDR3 in DNA: TGTGCCAGTAAGCCCACAGAGGGTTTCGTGGGTGAAGCTTTCTTT. Its translation: CASKPTEGFVGEAFF. The variable domain in full, with the rest retrieved from reference TRBV19 and TRBJ1-1, is DGGITQSPKYLFRKEGQNVTLSCEQNLNHDAMYWYRQDPGQGLRLIYYSQIVNDFQKGDIAEGYSVSREKKESFPLTVTSAQKNPTAFYLCASKPTEGFVGEAFFGQGTRLTVV.

This clone appeared a single time. The chain is built from TRBV21-1 and TRBJ2-7; the table gives TRBD2 as D, unverified against the DNA. TRBV21-1 is tagged as a pseudogene. The CDR3 loop spans 14 amino acids. The CDR3 DNA is TGTGCCAGCATGGTAGCGGGAGTCTCCTACGAGCAGTACTTC. Translation: CASMVAGVSYEQYF.

The rearrangement links TRBV9 to TRBJ2-1; D is unresolved. The length of the CDR3 is 14 residues. The germline gives CDR1 SGDLS, CDR2 YYNGEE. Trimming removed 0 bases from V and 0 bases from J, with 4 bases in between. This chain's CDR3 is CASSVGSSYNEQFF. CDR3 in DNA: TGTGCCAGCAGCGTAGGGAGCTCCTACAATGAGCAGTTCTTC.

The rearrangement joins TRBV5-4 to TRBJ2-1; perhaps TRBD1 as D (6 bases). Germline CDR1 SGHNT, CDR2 YYREEE (reference sequence). The V and J ends lost 2 bases and 5 bases respectively, with 11 bases between them. This CDR3 comprises 14 residues. The CDR3 spells CASSFSTGNNEQFF. DNA of the CDR3: TGTGCCAGCAGCTTCTCAACAGGGAACAATGAGCAGTTCTTC.

The rearrangement joins TRBV5-1 to TRBJ1-3; D is possibly TRBD1 (6 bases). Trimming pared 0 bases from V and 0 bases from J, leaving 13 bases between. The CDR3 loop spans 17 amino acids. Germline CDR1 and CDR2: SGHRS and YFSETQ. The CDR3 reads CASSLDGQLDSGNTIYF. The CDR3 DNA follows: TGCGCCAGCAGCTTGGACGGACAGCTCGACTCTGGAAACACCATATATTTT.